This paragraph reports one TCR beta chain. Its target is not known. The data originate from a study of vaccination and CD4 T cells after COVID-19. Turning to the study itself: The convalescents comprised six males and four females, two of them Hispanic.

V shed 10 bases, J shed 8 bases, and the junction held 13 bases outside the gene matches. The germline V gene has CDR1 MNHEY and CDR2 SMNVEV (reference sequence). The CDR3 has 13 residues. Oncomine TCR Beta short-read sequencing was applied to DNA from cultured CD4+ T cells. One entry per CDR3 protein, called by TCRdb with MiXCR from the PCR reads. The sample consists of about 24,000 distinct CDR3 sequences, 60% of them appearing once. Sample treatment: roughly 10-day PBMC culture with coronavirus spike peptide pools or control peptides (ViraFEST assay). The sample in question was CD4+ T cells from blood, cultured in vitro, obtained after SARS-CoV-2 vaccination. This TCR derives from a human donor who received a COVID-19 vaccine. The V gene is TRBV27, the J gene TRBJ1-2; 7 bases align to TRBD1. CDR3 residues: CATQRTGGIGYTF. The CDR3 coding sequence is TGTGCCACGCAGAGGACAGGAGGGATCGGCTACACCTTC.